In its sample, the clone carrying this T cell receptor beta chain was seen a few times. CDR3 length equals 13 residues. The germline gives CDR1 MNHEY, CDR2 SVGEGT. V lost 8 bases and J lost 10, with 18 bases in between. The data originate from a study of T-cell reconstitution after alpha-beta-depleted transplantation in children. Preparation of the TCRbeta library involved a method that used unique molecular identifiers. TCRdb independently ran MiXCR on the PCR reads; one entry per CDR3 protein. The data contain about 500,000 distinct CDR3 sequences, approximately 32% of them singletons. The V and J genes are TRBV6-2 or TRBV6-3 and TRBJ2-1, with D possibly matching TRBD2 (5 bases). The TCR was taken from a human donor who donated a stem cell graft to a child with aplastic anemia. This specimen was PBMCs from the stem cell graft donor, taken from the stem cell graft. CDR3 sequence reads: CASFGGGLGEQFF. CDR3 nucleotides: TGTGCCAGCTTTGGAGGAGGCCTGGGAGAGCAGTTCTTC.